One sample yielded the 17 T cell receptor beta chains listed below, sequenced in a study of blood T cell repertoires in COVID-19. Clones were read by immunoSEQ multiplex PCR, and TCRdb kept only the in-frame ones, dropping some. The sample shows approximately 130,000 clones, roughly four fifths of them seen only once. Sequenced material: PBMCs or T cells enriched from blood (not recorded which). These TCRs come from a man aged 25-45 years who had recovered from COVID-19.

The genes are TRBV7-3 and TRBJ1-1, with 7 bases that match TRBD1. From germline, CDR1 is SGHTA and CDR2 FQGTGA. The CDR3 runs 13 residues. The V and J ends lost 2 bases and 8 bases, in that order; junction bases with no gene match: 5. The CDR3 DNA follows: TGTGCCAGCAGCTTAGAAAAGGGACAGGAAGCTTTCTTT. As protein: CASSLEKGQEAFF.

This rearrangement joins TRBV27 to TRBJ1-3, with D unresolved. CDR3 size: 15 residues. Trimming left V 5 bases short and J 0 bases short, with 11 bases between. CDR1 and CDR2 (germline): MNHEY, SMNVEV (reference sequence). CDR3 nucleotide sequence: TGTGCCAGCAGTCGGGGTTGGAGCTCTGGAAACACCATATATTTT. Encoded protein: CASSRGWSSGNTIYF.

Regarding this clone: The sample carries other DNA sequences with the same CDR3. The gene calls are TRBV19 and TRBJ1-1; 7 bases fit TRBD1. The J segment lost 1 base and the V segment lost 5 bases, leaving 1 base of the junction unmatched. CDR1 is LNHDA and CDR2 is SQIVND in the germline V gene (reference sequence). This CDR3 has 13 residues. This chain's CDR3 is CASSPGGNTEAFF. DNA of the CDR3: TGTGCCAGTAGTCCAGGGGGGAACACTGAAGCTTTCTTT.

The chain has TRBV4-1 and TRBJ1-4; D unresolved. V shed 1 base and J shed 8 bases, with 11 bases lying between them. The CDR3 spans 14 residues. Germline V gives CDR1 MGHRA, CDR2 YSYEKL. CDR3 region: CASSQGPSGEKLFF. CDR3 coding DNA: TGCGCCAGCAGCCAAGGCCCCTCAGGCGAAAAACTGTTTTTT.

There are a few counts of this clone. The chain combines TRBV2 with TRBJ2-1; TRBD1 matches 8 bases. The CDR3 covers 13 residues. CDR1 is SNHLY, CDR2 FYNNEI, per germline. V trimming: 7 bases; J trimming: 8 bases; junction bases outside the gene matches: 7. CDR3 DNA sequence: TGTGCCAGCACCTGGACAGGGAAGGATGAGCAGTTCTTC. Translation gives CASTWTGKDEQFF.

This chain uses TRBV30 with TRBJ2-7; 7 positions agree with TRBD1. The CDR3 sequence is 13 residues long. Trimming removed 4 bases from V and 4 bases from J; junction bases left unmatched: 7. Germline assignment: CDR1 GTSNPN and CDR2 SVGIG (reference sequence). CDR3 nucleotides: TGTGCCTGGAAGGCGACAGGGTCTTACGAGCAGTACTTC. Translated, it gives CAWKATGSYEQYF. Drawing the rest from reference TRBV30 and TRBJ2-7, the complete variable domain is SQTIHQWPATLVQPVGSPLSLECTVEGTSNPNLYWYRQAAGRGLQLLFYSVGIGQISSEVPQNLSASRPQDRQFILSSKKLLLSDSGFYLCAWKATGSYEQYFGPGTRLTVT.

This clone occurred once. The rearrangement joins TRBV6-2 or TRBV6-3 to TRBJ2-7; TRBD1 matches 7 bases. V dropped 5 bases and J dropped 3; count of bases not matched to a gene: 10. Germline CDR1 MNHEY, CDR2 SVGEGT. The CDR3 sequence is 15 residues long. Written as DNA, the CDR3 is TGTGCCAGCAGTCGATCCGGGACAGTACACTACGAGCAGTACTTC. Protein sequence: CASSRSGTVHYEQYF.

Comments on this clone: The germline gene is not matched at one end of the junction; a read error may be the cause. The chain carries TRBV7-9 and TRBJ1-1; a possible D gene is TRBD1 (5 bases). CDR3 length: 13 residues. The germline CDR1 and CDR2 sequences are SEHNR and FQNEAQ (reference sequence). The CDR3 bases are TGTGCCAGCAGCTTTGGGGCGAACGCTGAAGCTTTCTTT. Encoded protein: CASSFGANAEAFF.

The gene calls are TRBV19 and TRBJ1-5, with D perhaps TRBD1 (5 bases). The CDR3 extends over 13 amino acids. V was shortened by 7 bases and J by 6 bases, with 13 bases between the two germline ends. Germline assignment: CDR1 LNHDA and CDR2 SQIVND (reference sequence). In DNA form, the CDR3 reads TGTGCCAGTACCTCAGGGATCGGTCAGCCCCAGCATTTT. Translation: CASTSGIGQPQHF.

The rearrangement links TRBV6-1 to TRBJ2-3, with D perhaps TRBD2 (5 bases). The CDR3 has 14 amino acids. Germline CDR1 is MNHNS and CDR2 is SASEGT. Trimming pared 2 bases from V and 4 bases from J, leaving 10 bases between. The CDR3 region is CASSETGRPDTQYF. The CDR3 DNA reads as TGTGCCAGCAGTGAAACGGGAAGGCCAGATACGCAGTATTTT.

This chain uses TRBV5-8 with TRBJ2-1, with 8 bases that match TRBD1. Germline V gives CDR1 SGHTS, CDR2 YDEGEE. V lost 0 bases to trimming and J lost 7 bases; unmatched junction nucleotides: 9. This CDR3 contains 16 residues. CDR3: CASSLAAGTGTNEQFF. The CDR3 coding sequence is TGTGCCAGCAGCTTGGCCGCTGGGACAGGAACGAATGAGCAGTTCTTC.

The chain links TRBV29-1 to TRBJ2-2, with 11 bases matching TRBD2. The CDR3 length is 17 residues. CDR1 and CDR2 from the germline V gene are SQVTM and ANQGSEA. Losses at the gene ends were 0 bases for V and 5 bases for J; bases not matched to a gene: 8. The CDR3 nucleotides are TGCAGCGTTGAAGATTTACTAGCGGGAGTGGGGACCGGGGAGCTGTTTTTT. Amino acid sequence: CSVEDLLAGVGTGELFF.

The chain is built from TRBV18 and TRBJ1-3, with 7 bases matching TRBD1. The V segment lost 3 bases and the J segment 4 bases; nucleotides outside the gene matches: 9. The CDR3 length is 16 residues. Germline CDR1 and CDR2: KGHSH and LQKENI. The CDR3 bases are TGTGCCAGCTCACCCCAGGGACAGTTGCCAGGAAACACCATATATTTT. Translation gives CASSPQGQLPGNTIYF.

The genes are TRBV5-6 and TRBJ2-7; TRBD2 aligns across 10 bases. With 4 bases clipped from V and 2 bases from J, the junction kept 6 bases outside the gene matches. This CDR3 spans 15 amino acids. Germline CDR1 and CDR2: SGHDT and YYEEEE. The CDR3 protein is CASSIGLAETYEQYF. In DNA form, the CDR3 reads TGTGCCAGCAGCATCGGACTAGCGGAAACCTACGAGCAGTACTTC.

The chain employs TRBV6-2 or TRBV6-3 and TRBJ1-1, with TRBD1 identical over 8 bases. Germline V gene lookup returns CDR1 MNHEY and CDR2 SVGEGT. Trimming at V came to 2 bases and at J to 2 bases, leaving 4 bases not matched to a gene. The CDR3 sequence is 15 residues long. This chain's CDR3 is CASSYTGTGNTEAFF. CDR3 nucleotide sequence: TGTGCCAGCAGTTACACCGGGACAGGAAACACTGAAGCTTTCTTT.

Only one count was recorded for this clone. The CDR3 DNA follows: TGTGCCTGGAGTGGGACAGGGTGGATGGATGGCTACACCTTC. This encodes CAWSGTGWMDGYTF. This sequence joins TRBV30 and TRBJ1-2, with 8 positions matching TRBD1. The CDR3 covers 14 residues. Looked up from germline, CDR1 is GTSNPN and CDR2 is SVGIG (reference sequence). The trim removed 1 base at V and 6 bases at J, leaving 7 bases unmatched.

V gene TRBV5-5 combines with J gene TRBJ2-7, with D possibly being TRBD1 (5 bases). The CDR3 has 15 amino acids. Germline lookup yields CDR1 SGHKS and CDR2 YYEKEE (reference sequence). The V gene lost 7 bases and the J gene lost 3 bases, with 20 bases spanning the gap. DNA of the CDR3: TGTGCCAGCGCCCTCCTCTGGGGCTCCGACTACGAGCAGTACTTC. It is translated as CASALLWGSDYEQYF. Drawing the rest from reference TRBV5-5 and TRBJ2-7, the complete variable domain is DAGVTQSPTHLIKTRGQQVTLRCSPISGHKSVSWYQQVLGQGPQFIFQYYEKEERGRGNFPDRFSARQFPNYSSELNVNALLLGDSALYLCASALLWGSDYEQYFGPGTRLTVT.